The rows below give T cell receptor beta chains drawn from one sample of a study of Graves' ophthalmopathy and Graves' hyperthyroidism. TCRdb passed the multiplex PCR reads through MiXCR, listing each CDR3 protein once. Of about 420,000 distinct CDR3 sequences listed, more than 20% are singletons. Specimen: peripheral blood. These receptors were collected from a woman under 30 with stable Graves' hyperthyroidism. Both conserved end residues are part of each CDR3. The order of the fields is J gene, CDR3 length, clone size, D gene, V gene, CDR3 DNA, CDR3 protein. The D gene is left open where the match is weak. Some rows mark clone size as missing; the rest say once, few, many or name a class of expanded clone.

>TRBJ1-1|12|NA|NA|TRBV6-1
TGTGCCAGCAGTGAAGCGGGGAGAGGAGCTTTCTTT
CASSEAGRGAFF
>TRBJ1-5|15|NA|TRBD1|TRBV6-5
TGTGCCAGCAGTTACTGGTCAGGGGGAGGACAGCCCCAGCATTTT
CASSYWSGGGQPQHF
>TRBJ2-1|15|few|NA|TRBV19
TGTGCCAGTAGTATGGGGCGGAGAGCCTACAATGAGCAGTTCTTC
CASSMGRRAYNEQFF
>TRBJ2-7|13|many|NA|TRBV29-1
TGCAGCGTTGATCAGGTGCAGGGCTACGAGCAGTACTTC
CSVDQVQGYEQYF
>TRBJ2-5|14|many|NA|TRBV2
TGTGCCAGCAAGGGACCAGAAGGAGGGGAGACCCAGTACTTC
CASKGPEGGETQYF
>TRBJ1-1|18|many|NA|TRBV25-1
TGTGCCAGCAGTGAATTTCTAGTTCTGCAGGAGGGCAACACTGAAGCTTTCTTT
CASSEFLVLQEGNTEAFF
>TRBJ2-7|14|few|NA|TRBV12-3/TRBV12-4
TGTGCCAGCAGCCGAGGGGGGGACGCCGAGCTGCGGTACTTC
CASSRGGDAELRYF
>TRBJ1-1|14|many|TRBD1|TRBV6-5
TGTGCCAGCAGTTACTCAGGGACAGGGTCTGAAGCTTTCTTT
CASSYSGTGSEAFF
>TRBJ2-7|12|medium-sized|NA|TRBV20-1
TGCAGTGCTAGAGTAGCGGAATACGAGCAGTACTTC
CSARVAEYEQYF
>TRBJ1-5|13|many|NA|TRBV10-1
TGCGCCAGCAGTGCCTCGGAGGGTCAGCCCCAGCATTTT
CASSASEGQPQHF
>TRBJ2-2|15|few|NA|TRBV6-1
TGTGCCAGCAGCAACGTGGCGGGATGGACCGGGGAGCTGTTTTTT
CASSNVAGWTGELFF
>TRBJ2-7|13|many|NA|TRBV29-1
TGCAGCGTTGAACTAACTAGCAAGTACGAGCAGTACTTC
CSVELTSKYEQYF
>TRBJ2-7|14|NA|TRBD1|TRBV30
TGTGCCTGGAGTCTATGGACAGGGGGCCAGGAGCAGTACTTC
CAWSLWTGGQEQYF
>TRBJ1-2|15|many|NA|TRBV11-2
TGTGCCAGCAGCTTATTCGCCAGGTCAGGGTATGGCTACACCTTC
CASSLFARSGYGYTF
>TRBJ2-5|13|NA|NA|TRBV30
TGTGCCTGGACCCAGGGTAGCGAAGAGACCCAGTACTTC
CAWTQGSEETQYF
>TRBJ2-5|13|many|NA|TRBV5-1
TGCGCCAGCAGTCCGGGACCTGAAGAGACCCAGTACTTC
CASSPGPEETQYF
>TRBJ2-5|15|NA|TRBD2|TRBV11-2
TGTGCCAGCGGCACCTCTAGCGGCCACCAAGAGACCCAGTACTTC
CASGTSSGHQETQYF
>TRBJ2-7|16|many|TRBD2|TRBV5-1
TGCGCCAGCAGCCCCGGACTAGCGGGAGTGACCTACGAGCAGTACTTC
CASSPGLAGVTYEQYF
>TRBJ2-5|14|many|TRBD1|TRBV12-3/TRBV12-4
TGTGCCAGCAGTCCTCTCAGGGGGCAAGAGACCCAGTACTTC
CASSPLRGQETQYF
>TRBJ2-7|14|many|TRBD1|TRBV12-3/TRBV12-4
TGTGCCAGCAGTCCTGGGACAGCCACAGGGGAGCAGTACTTC
CASSPGTATGEQYF
>TRBJ2-7|17|NA|TRBD2|TRBV28
TGTGCCAGCAGTAGCTGGGACCTAGCGGGGGCTGGATACGAGCAGTACTTC
CASSSWDLAGAGYEQYF
>TRBJ2-2|17|few|TRBD1|TRBV10-3
TGTGCCATCAGTCATGCCGGGACAGGGGAACGCACCGGGGAGCTGTTTTTT
CAISHAGTGERTGELFF
>TRBJ2-7|15|NA|TRBD1|TRBV25-1
TGTGCCAGCAGTGCCCCGGGGACAGCCTGGGAAGAGCAGTACTTC
CASSAPGTAWEEQYF
>TRBJ1-1|11|NA|NA|TRBV6-1
TGTTCCAGCAGTGAGGGCCCTAAAGCTTTCTTT
CSSSEGPKAFF
>TRBJ1-5|15|many|NA|TRBV6-1
TGTGCCAGCAGTGAAACCCCATCCAGCAATCAGCCCCAGCATTTT
CASSETPSSNQPQHF
>TRBJ2-2|14|many|TRBD1|TRBV24-1
TGTGCCACCAGTGGGACAGGGGTCCCCGGGGAGCTGTTTTTT
CATSGTGVPGELFF
>TRBJ1-5|14|many|NA|TRBV29-1
TGCAGCGTTGGGGGTGGGGGCGCCGATCAGCCCCAGCATTTT
CSVGGGGADQPQHF
>TRBJ2-7|13|many|NA|TRBV5-1
TGCGCCAGCAGCTCGCTAGAGATCTACGAGCAGTACTTC
CASSSLEIYEQYF
>TRBJ2-7|11|many|NA|TRBV27
TGTGCCAGCAGTCACTTGGGCGAGCAGTACTTC
CASSHLGEQYF
>TRBJ1-6|16|few|NA|TRBV27
TGTGCCAGCAGCCTGAGTGAAGGGTTCTATAATTCACCCCTCCACTTT
CASSLSEGFYNSPLHF
>TRBJ2-2|13|many|NA|TRBV6-1
TGTGCCAGCACCCACGGGCTGGGTGGGGAGCTGTTTTTT
CASTHGLGGELFF
>TRBJ1-1|16|many|NA|TRBV12-3/TRBV12-4
TGTGCCAGCAGTTTTACTGTCGGGCGGCGGATCACTGAAGCTTTCTTT
CASSFTVGRRITEAFF
>TRBJ2-7|15|many|TRBD2|TRBV6-1
TGTGCCAGCAGTGAAGGTCTAGCGGGGGGGTACGAGCAGTACTTC
CASSEGLAGGYEQYF
>TRBJ2-7|15|NA|NA|TRBV7-2
TGTGCCAGCAGCTTAACAGGGAGGGCTACCTACGAGCAGTACTTC
CASSLTGRATYEQYF
>TRBJ2-4|14|many|NA|TRBV7-8
TGTGCCAGCAGCTTAGCAGGGCGTTTCAACATTCAGTACTTC
CASSLAGRFNIQYF
>TRBJ2-7|13|many|NA|TRBV20-1
TGCAGTGCTAGCGGGAGTGTGACCTACGAGCAGTACTTC
CSASGSVTYEQYF
>TRBJ2-7|16|NA|TRBD2|TRBV9
TGTGCCAGCAGCCCGGGTTCGGGACTAGACTCCTACGAGCAGTACTTC
CASSPGSGLDSYEQYF
>TRBJ2-2|13|many|NA|TRBV6-5
TGTGCCAGTAAGATACGGGGGAAAGGGGAGCTGTTTTTT
CASKIRGKGELFF
>TRBJ2-6|13|few|NA|TRBV5-6
TGTGCCAGCAGCGGCTCCGGGGCCAACGTCCTGACTTTC
CASSGSGANVLTF
>TRBJ2-7|15|few|TRBD2|TRBV20-1
TGCAGTGCTAACTTGCTAGCGGGAGCTTTCTACGAGCAGTACTTC
CSANLLAGAFYEQYF
>TRBJ2-7|14|NA|NA|TRBV6-1
TGTGCCAGCAGTGAAGCCCAGGGTTTCAACGAGCAGTACTTC
CASSEAQGFNEQYF
>TRBJ1-2|16|many|NA|TRBV12-3/TRBV12-4
TGTGCCAGCAGTTTTCGGAGAGGGGCTGGCGGCTATGGCTACACCTTC
CASSFRRGAGGYGYTF